This T cell receptor beta chain was recovered during a study of T-cell memory formation after mild COVID-19. MiXCR, applied by TCRdb to the 5' RACE reads, yields one record per CDR3 protein. The repertoire holds around 420,000 distinct CDR3 sequences, with 24% as singletons. This clonotype was counted at least ten times. Its specificity is unknown. CDR1 MNHEY and CDR2 SVGEGT come from the germline V gene. V trimming: 0 bases; J trimming: 10 bases; junction bases outside the gene matches: 13. The CDR3 is 16 residues long. Whole-study findings and limits: Unconfirmed was the SARS-CoV-2 specificity of second-wave clones that peaked on day 37. Day 15 to 85 contracting clones showed balanced CD4/CD8; later expanders leaned CD4+.

The sample taken for sequencing was PBMCs or a T cell subset sorted from them (not recorded which). The sequence was collected from an adult woman who had mild COVID-19 (a few samples of this study predate the infection). Cell type and time point are not known. The V gene is TRBV6-2 or TRBV6-3, the J gene TRBJ2-3; 7 nucleotides agree with TRBD2. CDR3 in DNA: TGTGCCAGCAGTTACTCCGGGGCGGGAGCCCCCGATGCGCAGTATTTT. Protein sequence: CASSYSGAGAPDAQYF.